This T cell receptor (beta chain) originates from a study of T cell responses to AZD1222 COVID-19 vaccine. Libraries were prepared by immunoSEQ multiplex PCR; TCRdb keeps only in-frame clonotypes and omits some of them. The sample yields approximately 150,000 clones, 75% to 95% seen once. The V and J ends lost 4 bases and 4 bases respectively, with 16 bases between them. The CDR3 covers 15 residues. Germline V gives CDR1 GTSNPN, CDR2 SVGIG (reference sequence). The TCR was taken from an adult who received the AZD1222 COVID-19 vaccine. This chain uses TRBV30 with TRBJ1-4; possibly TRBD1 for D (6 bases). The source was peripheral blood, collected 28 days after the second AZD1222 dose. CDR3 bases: TGTGCCTGGAAGACCCTACAGGGACTTAATGAAAAACTGTTTTTT. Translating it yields CAWKTLQGLNEKLFF.